This TCR beta chain was sequenced for a study of spatial heterogeneity in lung cancer. As for the study in general: The study consistently detected more beta-chain than alpha-chain sequences.

The germline V gene has CDR1 SGHDT and CDR2 YYEEEE. Trimming removed 1 base from V and 1 base from J, with 11 bases in between. The length of the CDR3 is 16 residues. Only a few counts were recorded for this clonotype. TCRdb used MiXCR to reprocess the 5' RACE reads, holding one entry per CDR3 protein. Of around 110,000 distinct CDR3 sequences in the sample, about 12% were seen once. Time point denoted: blood at routine non-recurrence follow-up after resection. Whole RNA came from tumor, nontumor lung or frozen PBMC and was sequenced without being sorted. The rearrangement links TRBV5-6 to TRBJ2-2; unclear D gene. Sequenced here: PBMCs, sampled at follow-up. The receptor was isolated from a male donor with early-stage non-small cell lung cancer. The CDR3 is CASSLPGAKNTGELFF. CDR3 DNA: TGTGCCAGCAGCTTGCCGGGCGCCAAGAACACCGGGGAGCTGTTTTTT. Full variable domain (rest looked up from reference TRBV5-6 and TRBJ2-2): DAGVTQSPTHLIKTRGQQVTLRCSPKSGHDTVSWYQQALGQGPQFIFQYYEEEERQRGNFPDRFSGHQFPNYSSELNVNALLLGDSALYLCASSLPGAKNTGELFFGEGSRLTVL.